The present TCR beta chain was sequenced within a study of CD8 T cells in Susac syndrome. Reverse transcription of roughly 0.5 to 1 ug RNA used random hexamers. Each CDR3 protein gets one entry after TCRdb re-called the immunoSEQ multiplex PCR reads with MiXCR. The repertoire has 50,000 or so distinct CDR3 sequences, over 90% of them found once; the top ten carry roughly 0.4%. Germline V gene sequence: CDR1 SGHRS, CDR2 YFSETQ. The CDR3 runs 14 residues. The V end was cut by 3 bases, the J end by 6 bases, with 13 bases between. The chain couples TRBV5-1 to TRBJ2-1; D could derive from TRBD1 or TRBD2 (5 bases each). Sequenced: CD8+ T cells from PBMCs. This TCR came from a human donor in good health. CDR3 protein: CASSSWTGGNEQFF. The CDR3 DNA sequence: TGCGCCAGCAGCTCCTGGACTGGGGGCAATGAGCAGTTCTTC.